The next 14 T cell receptor beta chains were all read from a single sample in a study of beta chain features in type 1 diabetes. Isolated RNA was reverse transcribed in full, so expressed TCRB transcripts were sequenced. TCRdb's table, derived via immunoSEQ multiplex PCR, lists solely in-frame clones and lacks some. The profile shows some 170,000 clones, more than 60% of them singletons. No antigen has been assigned to these receptors. Regarding the study as a whole: Within each of all four CD4+ subsets, Type 1 diabetes patients had TCRB CDR3s that were moderately but significantly shorter.

The specimen was naive CD4+ T cells from blood. All receptors come from a man younger than 40 with type 1 diabetes.

Concerning this clone itself: This specimen includes other DNA sequences encoding the same CDR3. The rearrangement links TRBV29-1 to TRBJ2-1, with TRBD1 matching over 10 bases. Germline V gene data show CDR1 as SQVTM and CDR2 as ANQGSEA. V was clipped by 3 bases and J by 6 bases; unmatched bases: 2. The CDR3 sequence is 13 residues long. CDR3: CSVDRQGANEQFF. The CDR3 nucleotides read TGCAGCGTTGATCGACAGGGGGCCAATGAGCAGTTCTTC.

In its sample, this clone was seen a few times. V is TRBV29-1 and J is TRBJ1-1; D is undetermined. V was trimmed by 4 bases and J by 1 base, leaving 7 bases between them. The CDR3 spans 12 residues. CDR1 and CDR2 from the germline V gene are SQVTM and ANQGSEA. The CDR3 DNA reads as TGCAGCGTTGCCGGCCGGAACACTGAAGCTTTCTTT. Translating gives CSVAGRNTEAFF.

This sequence joins TRBV27 and TRBJ2-1, with a possible D match to TRBD1 (5 bases). Germline V gene lookup returns CDR1 MNHEY and CDR2 SMNVEV (reference sequence). The CDR3 totals 13 residues. The ends were cut back, 4 bases at V and 13 bases at J, with 17 bases in the middle. CDR3 nucleotides: TGTGCCAGCAGTTCGGGCAGGGCCAAGAGACAGTTCTTC. Translating gives CASSSGRAKRQFF.

This clone has more than one count but fewer than ten. The V call is TRBV29-1, the J call TRBJ1-3; D is unresolved. V was clipped by 1 base and J by 0 bases, with 10 bases between them. Per germline, CDR1 SQVTM and CDR2 ANQGSEA. This CDR3 is built from 15 residues. The CDR3 loop is CSVEAAERSGNTIYF. CDR3 coding DNA: TGCAGCGTTGAAGCCGCGGAGCGCTCTGGAAACACCATATATTTT. The full variable domain, in which reference TRBV29-1 and TRBJ1-3 provide the parts outside the CDR3, is SAVISQKPSRDICQRGTSLTIQCQVDSQVTMMFWYRQQPGQSLTLIATANQGSEATYESGFVIDKFPISRPNLTFSTLTVSNMSPEDSSIYLCSVEAAERSGNTIYFGEGSWLTVV.

The CDR3 loop reads CASSFRDVSYNEQFF. CDR3 DNA sequence: TGTGCCAGTAGTTTCCGGGATGTATCCTACAATGAGCAGTTCTTC. This sequence joins TRBV19 and TRBJ2-1; D is perhaps TRBD2 (5 bases). Looked up from germline, CDR1 is LNHDA and CDR2 is SQIVND (reference sequence). Trimming left V 5 bases short and J 1 base short, with 12 bases between. The CDR3 totals 15 residues.

In its sample, this clone was seen a few times. The chain recombines TRBV27 with TRBJ2-7; D gene unclear. The germline gives CDR1 MNHEY, CDR2 SMNVEV (reference sequence). The V and J ends lost 3 bases and 1 base respectively, with 10 bases between them. The CDR3 is 14 residues long. CDR3 sequence reads: CASSLWTTSYEQYF. The DNA for the CDR3 is TGTGCCAGCAGTTTGTGGACCACGTCCTACGAGCAGTACTTC.

About this clone itself: Other DNA sequences in the same sample also yield this CDR3. The chain has TRBV29-1 and TRBJ2-3; D is possibly TRBD1 (6 bases). The CDR3 is made up of 14 amino acids. Germline CDR1 is SQVTM and CDR2 is ANQGSEA. The ends were cut back, 6 bases at V and 1 base at J, with 14 bases in the middle. The CDR3 loop is CSVAGPGGTDTQYF. CDR3 nucleotide sequence: TGCAGCGTAGCCGGGCCAGGGGGCACAGATACGCAGTATTTT.

This chain links TRBV20-1 with TRBJ2-7, with TRBD2 as a possible D gene (6 bases). The CDR3 runs 10 residues. CDR1 is DFQATT, CDR2 SNEGSKA, per germline (reference sequence). The CDR3 DNA is TGCAGCGCGGGGAGCCTTGAGCAGTACTTC. As protein: CSAGSLEQYF.

The gene calls are TRBV7-7 and TRBJ1-2; D gene unclear. This CDR3 has 15 amino acids. Trimming removed 0 bases at V and 4 bases at J, with 12 bases between. Germline CDR1 SSHAT, CDR2 FNYEAQ (reference sequence). The CDR3 sequence: CASSLAATKTYGYTF. The CDR3 DNA is TGTGCCAGCAGCTTAGCGGCCACCAAGACCTATGGCTACACCTTC.

This clone has more than one count but fewer than ten. The chain is built from TRBV4-3 and TRBJ2-5, with D unclear. V lost 5 bases, J lost 0 bases, and 13 bases lay in between. There are 15 residues in the CDR3. Germline CDR1 and CDR2: LGHNA and YSLEER. The CDR3 loop reads CASSARRRYQETQYF. DNA for the CDR3: TGCGCCAGCAGCGCAAGACGAAGGTACCAAGAGACCCAGTACTTC.

This clone has just a few counts. This chain links TRBV5-1 with TRBJ2-1, with TRBD1 matching over 9 bases. The CDR3 covers 17 residues. Germline V lookup: CDR1 SGHRS, CDR2 YFSETQ. The trim removed 0 bases at V and 10 bases at J, leaving 14 bases unmatched. The CDR3 is CASSLATPGQGAREQFF. The CDR3 coding sequence is TGCGCCAGCAGCTTGGCTACACCGGGACAGGGCGCAAGGGAGCAGTTCTTC.

The CDR3 bases are TGCGCCAGCAGCCCCTGGCCCTCGGACAGAAAGCCCTACGAGCAGTACTTC. It yields the protein CASSPWPSDRKPYEQYF. The chain links TRBV4-3 to TRBJ2-7, with D possibly being TRBD1 (6 bases). The CDR3 spans 17 residues. V gave up 4 bases and J gave up 2 bases, with 21 bases separating them. The germline V gene has CDR1 LGHNA and CDR2 YSLEER.

This chain connects TRBV6-5 to TRBJ2-5; 9 bases are shared with TRBD1. V lost 6 bases and J lost 2; bases outside the gene matches: 4. Germline CDR1 and CDR2: MNHEY and SVGAGI. CDR3 size: 14 residues. CDR3: CASRGTGWQETQYF. CDR3 coding DNA: TGTGCCAGCAGAGGGACAGGGTGGCAAGAGACCCAGTACTTC.

The chain links TRBV29-1 to TRBJ1-1, with 9 bases aligning to TRBD1. CDR3 length: 13 amino acids. CDR1 and CDR2 (germline): SQVTM, ANQGSEA. The trim removed 7 bases at V and 1 base at J, leaving 4 bases unmatched. CDR3 in amino acids: CSGMGQGNTEAFF. In DNA, the CDR3 is TGCAGCGGAATGGGACAGGGGAACACTGAAGCTTTCTTT.